Shown below are 19 T cell receptor beta chains from a single sample sequenced in a study of response to subunit inactivated influenza vaccine. TCRdb reprocessed the RT-PCR reads via MiXCR and lists one record per CDR3 protein. The sample has a few hundred thousand distinct CDR3 sequences, around 22% seen once. The sequences come from PBMCs from blood, collected 21 months after vaccination. All receptors derive from a man between 50 and 69 years old who received an inactivated influenza vaccine.

This clonotype was observed a few times. The V call is TRBV15, the J call TRBJ2-1, with D maybe TRBD2 (6 bases). The CDR3 loop spans 12 amino acids. The germline V gene has CDR1 LNHNV and CDR2 YYDKDF (reference sequence). V shed 6 bases and J shed 11 bases, with 14 bases lying between them. CDR3 bases: TGTGCCACCAGGGAATCAGCGGGTCAGCAGTTCTTC. Its protein is CATRESAGQQFF.

In nucleotides, the CDR3 is TGTGCCACCAGTGATTCATGGCAGGGGGCATTCAATGAGCAGTTCTTC. It codes for CATSDSWQGAFNEQFF. The chain has TRBV24-1 and TRBJ2-1; TRBD1 agrees at 8 bases. Germline CDR1 reads KGHDR; CDR2 reads SFDVKD. The V segment lost 2 bases and the J segment 6 bases; nucleotides outside the gene matches: 8. The CDR3 runs 16 residues.

This clonotype has a handful of counts. This chain joins TRBV24-1 and TRBJ2-1, with 10 bases identical to TRBD2. Germline trimming cut 7 bases from V and 7 bases from J; bases unmatched to any gene: 3. CDR3 length equals 13 residues. Germline values: CDR1 KGHDR, CDR2 SFDVKD. Here the CDR3 reads CATRSTSGNEQFF. For the CDR3, the DNA is TGTGCCACCAGGTCGACTAGCGGGAATGAGCAGTTCTTC.

This clonotype has only a few counts. This sequence joins TRBV4-1 and TRBJ1-6; 9 nucleotides match TRBD1. This CDR3 is built from 22 residues. Unmatched junction bases numbered 24, after V lost 3 bases and J lost 6 bases. The germline V gene has CDR1 MGHRA and CDR2 YSYEKL. The CDR3 loop reads CASSHNIISGTGMRMGNSPLHF. DNA for the CDR3: TGCGCCAGCAGCCACAACATCATATCCGGGACAGGGATGCGTATGGGTAATTCACCCCTCCACTTT.

CDR3 region: CASSPRPGTSSYNEQFF. CDR3 coding DNA: TGTGCCAGCAGCCCGAGACCGGGGACTAGCTCCTACAATGAGCAGTTCTTC. The chain carries TRBV14 and TRBJ2-1; 8 bases are shared with TRBD2. After removal of 4 bases from V and 0 bases from J, the junction contained 8 bases not matched to a gene. The germline gives CDR1 SGHDN, CDR2 FVKESK. This CDR3 has 17 amino acids.

This clonotype was recorded a few times. V and J are TRBV20-1 and TRBJ1-1; TRBD1 matches at 10 bases. V dropped 1 base and J dropped 3; count of bases not matched to a gene: 8. The CDR3 loop spans 16 amino acids. Germline V gene sequence: CDR1 DFQATT, CDR2 SNEGSKA (reference sequence). In nucleotides, the CDR3 is TGCAGTGCTAGAGTAAGGGACAGGGGATGGGACACTGAAGCTTTCTTT. Its translation is CSARVRDRGWDTEAFF.

The chain carries TRBV6-5 and TRBJ1-1; no clear D. The CDR3 has 14 amino acids. With 4 bases removed from V and 0 bases from J, the gap between germline ends came to 9 bases. The germline gives CDR1 MNHEY, CDR2 SVGAGI. CDR3 in amino acids: CASSSAAMNTEAFF. DNA of the CDR3: TGTGCCAGCAGTTCTGCAGCGATGAACACTGAAGCTTTCTTT.

The chain joins TRBV5-4 to TRBJ1-1; D might be TRBD1 (6 bases). Trimming shortened V by 2 bases and J by 2 bases, and 10 bases separated the two germline ends. This CDR3 has 14 amino acids. Germline V gene data show CDR1 as SGHNT and CDR2 as YYREEE (reference sequence). The CDR3 reads CASSLTGINTEAFF. The CDR3 DNA follows: TGTGCCAGCAGCTTAACAGGGATAAACACTGAAGCTTTCTTT.

J is TRBJ2-1 and V is TRBV29-1; the D gene is possibly TRBD2 (5 bases). Trimming took off 3 bases at V and 4 bases at J, with 7 bases between the two ends. The CDR3 sequence is 12 residues long. Looked up from germline, CDR1 is SQVTM and CDR2 is ANQGSEA. The chain's CDR3 is CSVDGMYNEQFF. DNA of the CDR3: TGCAGCGTTGACGGGATGTACAATGAGCAGTTCTTC.

The V gene is TRBV9, the J gene TRBJ2-3; D is ambiguous. Trimming took 4 bases from V and 8 from J, leaving 14 bases between them. Germline V gene sequence: CDR1 SGDLS, CDR2 YYNGEE. The CDR3 totals 13 residues. The CDR3 DNA follows: TGTGCCAGCAGCCGATCCGAGTTAGGTACGCAGTATTTT. The encoded protein is CASSRSELGTQYF.

The sample holds a few counts of this clonotype. The chain employs TRBV2 and TRBJ1-6; D gene uncertain. V was pared by 6 bases and J by 7 bases, with 13 bases between. CDR1 is SNHLY, CDR2 FYNNEI, per germline. The CDR3 sequence is 14 residues long. The CDR3 sequence is CASSLSGKNSPLHF. CDR3 nucleotide sequence: TGTGCCAGCAGCCTCAGTGGGAAGAATTCACCCCTCCACTTT.

This clonotype turned up a few times. Written as DNA, the CDR3 is TGTGCCATCAGTGGAAATCCACCAGGAAGTGCAGATACGCAGTATTTT. Its protein product is CAISGNPPGSADTQYF. The chain links TRBV10-3 to TRBJ2-3; no clear D. The germline gives CDR1 ENHRY, CDR2 SYGVKD. Between the trimmed V and J ends, which lost 4 bases and 4 bases, there was a span of 18 bases. The CDR3 runs to 16 residues.

The chain links TRBV9 to TRBJ2-1; 9 bases align to TRBD1. The germline gives CDR1 SGDLS, CDR2 YYNGEE. The CDR3 has 15 amino acids. The ends lost 8 bases at V and 3 bases at J; junction bases unmatched: 9. CDR3: CASRTGQGYYNEQFF. CDR3 bases: TGTGCCAGTAGAACGGGACAGGGATACTACAATGAGCAGTTCTTC.

The V and J genes are TRBV18 and TRBJ1-1; D gene ambiguous. Germline V gene lookup returns CDR1 KGHSH and CDR2 LQKENI. This CDR3 contains 13 residues. The CDR3: CTSQANGYTEAFF. The DNA of the CDR3 is TGTACAAGTCAAGCAAACGGATACACTGAAGCTTTCTTT. Combining the CDR3 with reference TRBV18 and TRBJ1-1 gives the whole variable domain NAGVMQNPRHLVRRRGQEARLRCSPMKGHSHVYWYRQLPEEGLKFMVYLQKENIIDESGMPKERFSAEFPKEGPSILRIQQVVRGDSAAYFCTSQANGYTEAFFGQGTRLTVV.

The rearrangement joins TRBV4-3 to TRBJ2-3, with D possibly being TRBD2 (5 bases). Trimming took off 1 base at V and 2 bases at J, with 19 bases between the two ends. The length of the CDR3 is 18 residues. In germline, CDR1 is LGHNA, CDR2 YSLEER. CDR3 in DNA: TGCGCCAGCAGCCAAGCCCCCGCAACTAGTCCGACCACAGATACGCAGTATTTT. It is translated as CASSQAPATSPTTDTQYF.

The sample holds a few counts of this clonotype. This rearrangement joins TRBV7-2 to TRBJ2-4, with unresolved D. The CDR3 sequence is 13 residues long. CDR1 is SGHTA, CDR2 FQGNSA, per germline. With 4 bases removed from V and 0 bases from J, the gap between germline ends came to 4 bases. CDR3 region: CASSWTAKNIQYF. In DNA form, the CDR3 reads TGTGCCAGCAGCTGGACAGCCAAAAACATTCAGTACTTC.

Ten or more counts support this clonotype. The chain joins TRBV6-2 or TRBV6-3 to TRBJ1-1, with a tentative D call TRBD1 (6 bases). CDR1 and CDR2 from the germline V gene are MNHEY and SVGEGT. V dropped 6 bases and J dropped 4 bases, with 15 bases sitting between them. The CDR3 extends over 14 amino acids. CDR3 residues: CASRSGVYSTEAFF. The CDR3 bases are TGTGCCAGCAGATCAGGGGTTTATAGCACTGAAGCTTTCTTT.

This clonotype was seen a handful of times. The chain links TRBV20-1 to TRBJ1-6; 7 nucleotides agree with TRBD1. J lost 7 bases, V lost 7 bases, and 7 bases had no gene match. The CDR3 runs 13 residues. Per germline, CDR1 DFQATT and CDR2 SNEGSKA (reference sequence). The CDR3 sequence is CSVRDSPNSPLHF. CDR3 DNA: TGCAGTGTTAGGGACAGTCCGAATTCACCCCTCCACTTT.

V usage is TRBV7-2 and J usage is TRBJ1-5, with D tentatively TRBD1 (5 bases). CDR3 length equals 13 residues. With 4 bases removed from V and 3 bases from J, the gap between germline ends came to 7 bases. The germline gives CDR1 SGHTA, CDR2 FQGNSA. Here the CDR3 reads CASSSGPNQPQHF. The CDR3 DNA reads as TGTGCCAGCAGCTCGGGGCCCAATCAGCCCCAGCATTTT. The full variable domain, in which reference TRBV7-2 and TRBJ1-5 provide the parts outside the CDR3, is GAGVSQSPSNKVTEKGKDVELRCDPISGHTALYWYRQSLGQGLEFLIYFQGNSAPDKSGLPSDRFSAERTGGSVSTLTIQRTQQEDSAVYLCASSSGPNQPQHFGDGTRLSIL.